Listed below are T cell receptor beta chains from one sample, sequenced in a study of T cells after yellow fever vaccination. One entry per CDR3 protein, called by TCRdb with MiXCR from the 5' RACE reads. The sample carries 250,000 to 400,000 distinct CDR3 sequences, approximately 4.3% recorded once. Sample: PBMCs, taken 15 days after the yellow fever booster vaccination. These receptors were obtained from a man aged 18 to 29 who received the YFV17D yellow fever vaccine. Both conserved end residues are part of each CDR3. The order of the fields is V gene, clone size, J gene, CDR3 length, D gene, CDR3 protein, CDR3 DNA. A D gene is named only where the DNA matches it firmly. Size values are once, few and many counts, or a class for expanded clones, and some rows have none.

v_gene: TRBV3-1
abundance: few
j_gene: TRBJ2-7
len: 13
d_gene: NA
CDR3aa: CASSHTTGYEQYF
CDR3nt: TGTGCCAGCAGCCATACCACAGGGTACGAGCAGTACTTC

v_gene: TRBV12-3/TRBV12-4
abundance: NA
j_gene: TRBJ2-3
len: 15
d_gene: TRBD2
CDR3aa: CASSWGLAGRNTQYF
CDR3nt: TGTGCCAGCAGTTGGGGACTAGCGGGCCGGAATACGCAGTATTTT

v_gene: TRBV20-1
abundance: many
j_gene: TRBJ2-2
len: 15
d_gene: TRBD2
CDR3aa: CSASPRTSPTGELFF
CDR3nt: TGCAGTGCTAGCCCGAGGACTAGCCCCACCGGGGAGCTGTTTTTT

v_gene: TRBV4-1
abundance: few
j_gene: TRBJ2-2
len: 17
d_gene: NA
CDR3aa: CASSHTHGDRWSGELFF
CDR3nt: TGCGCCAGCAGCCATACTCACGGGGATAGGTGGTCCGGGGAGCTGTTTTTT

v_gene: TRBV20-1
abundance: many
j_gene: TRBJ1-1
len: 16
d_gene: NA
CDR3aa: CSARDQRGAPNTEAFF
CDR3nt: TGCAGTGCTAGAGATCAACGGGGGGCCCCGAACACTGAAGCTTTCTTT

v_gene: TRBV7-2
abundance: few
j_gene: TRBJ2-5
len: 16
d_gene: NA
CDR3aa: CASSLESTTSGETQYF
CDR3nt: TGTGCCAGCAGCTTAGAATCAACGACTAGTGGGGAGACCCAGTACTTC

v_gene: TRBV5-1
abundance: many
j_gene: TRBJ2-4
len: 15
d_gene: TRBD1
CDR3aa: CASSSPGTAKNIQYF
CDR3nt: TGCGCCAGCAGCTCACCCGGGACAGCAAAAAACATTCAGTACTTC

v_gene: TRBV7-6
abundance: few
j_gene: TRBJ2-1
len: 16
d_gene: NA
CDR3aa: CASSWDGGVSYNEQFF
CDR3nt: TGTGCCAGCAGCTGGGATGGCGGCGTCTCCTACAATGAGCAGTTCTTC

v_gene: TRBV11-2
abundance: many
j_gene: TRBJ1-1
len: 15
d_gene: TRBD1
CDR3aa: CASSLAGTGNTEAFF
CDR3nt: TGTGCCAGCAGCTTAGCCGGGACAGGGAACACTGAAGCTTTCTTT

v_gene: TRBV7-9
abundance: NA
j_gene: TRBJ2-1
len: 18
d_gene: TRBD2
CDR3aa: CASSPRLAGGLTYNEQFF
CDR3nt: TGTGCCAGCAGCCCCCGGTTAGCGGGGGGGTTGACCTACAATGAGCAGTTCTTC

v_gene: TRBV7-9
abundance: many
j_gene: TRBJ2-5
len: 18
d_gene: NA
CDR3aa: CASSSRFGLVLPQETQYF
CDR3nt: TGTGCCAGCAGCTCCCGGTTCGGCTTGGTCCTCCCGCAAGAGACCCAGTACTTC